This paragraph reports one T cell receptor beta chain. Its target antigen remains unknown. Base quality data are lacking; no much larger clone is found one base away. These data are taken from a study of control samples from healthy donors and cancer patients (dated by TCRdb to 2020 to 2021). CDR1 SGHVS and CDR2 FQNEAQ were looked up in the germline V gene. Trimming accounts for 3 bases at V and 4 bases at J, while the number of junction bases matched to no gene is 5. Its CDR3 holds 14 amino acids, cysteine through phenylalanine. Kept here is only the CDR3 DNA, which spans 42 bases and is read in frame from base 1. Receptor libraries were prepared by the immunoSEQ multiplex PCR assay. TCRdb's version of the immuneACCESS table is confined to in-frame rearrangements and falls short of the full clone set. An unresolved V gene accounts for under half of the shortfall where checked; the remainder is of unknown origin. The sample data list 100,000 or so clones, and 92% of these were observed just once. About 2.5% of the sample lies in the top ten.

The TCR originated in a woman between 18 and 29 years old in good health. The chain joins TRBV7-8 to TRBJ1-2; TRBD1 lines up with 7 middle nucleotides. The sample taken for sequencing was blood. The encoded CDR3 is CASSFRQGPYGYTF. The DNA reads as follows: TGTGCCAGCAGCTTTAGACAGGGACCCTATGGCTACACCTTC.